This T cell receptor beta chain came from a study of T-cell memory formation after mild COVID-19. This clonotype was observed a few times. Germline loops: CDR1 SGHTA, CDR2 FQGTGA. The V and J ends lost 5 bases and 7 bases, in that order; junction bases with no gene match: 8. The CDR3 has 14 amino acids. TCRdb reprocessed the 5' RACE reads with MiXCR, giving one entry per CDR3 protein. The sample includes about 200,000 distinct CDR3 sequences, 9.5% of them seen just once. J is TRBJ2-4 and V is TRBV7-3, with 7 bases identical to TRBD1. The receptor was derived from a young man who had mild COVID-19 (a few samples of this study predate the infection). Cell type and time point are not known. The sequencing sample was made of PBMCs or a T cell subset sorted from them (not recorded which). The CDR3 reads CASSLNRGDNIQYF. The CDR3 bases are TGTGCCAGCAGCCTGAACAGGGGCGATAACATTCAGTACTTC.